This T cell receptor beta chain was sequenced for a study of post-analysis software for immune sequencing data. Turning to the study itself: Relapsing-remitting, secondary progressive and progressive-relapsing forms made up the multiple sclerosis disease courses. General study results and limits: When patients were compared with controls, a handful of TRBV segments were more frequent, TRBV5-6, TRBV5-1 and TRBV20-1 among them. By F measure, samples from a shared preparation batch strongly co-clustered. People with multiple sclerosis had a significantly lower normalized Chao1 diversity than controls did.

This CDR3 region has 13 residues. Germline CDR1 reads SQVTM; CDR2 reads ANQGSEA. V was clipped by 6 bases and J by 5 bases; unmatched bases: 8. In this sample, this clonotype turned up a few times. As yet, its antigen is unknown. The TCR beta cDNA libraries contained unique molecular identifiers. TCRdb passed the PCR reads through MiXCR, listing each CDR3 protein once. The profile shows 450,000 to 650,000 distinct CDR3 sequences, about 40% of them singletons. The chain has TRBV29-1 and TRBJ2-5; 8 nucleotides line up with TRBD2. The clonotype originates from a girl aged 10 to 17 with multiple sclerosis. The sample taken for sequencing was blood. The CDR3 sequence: CSVGGGLTETQYF. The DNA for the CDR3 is TGCAGCGTCGGGGGGGGATTGACGGAGACCCAGTACTTC.